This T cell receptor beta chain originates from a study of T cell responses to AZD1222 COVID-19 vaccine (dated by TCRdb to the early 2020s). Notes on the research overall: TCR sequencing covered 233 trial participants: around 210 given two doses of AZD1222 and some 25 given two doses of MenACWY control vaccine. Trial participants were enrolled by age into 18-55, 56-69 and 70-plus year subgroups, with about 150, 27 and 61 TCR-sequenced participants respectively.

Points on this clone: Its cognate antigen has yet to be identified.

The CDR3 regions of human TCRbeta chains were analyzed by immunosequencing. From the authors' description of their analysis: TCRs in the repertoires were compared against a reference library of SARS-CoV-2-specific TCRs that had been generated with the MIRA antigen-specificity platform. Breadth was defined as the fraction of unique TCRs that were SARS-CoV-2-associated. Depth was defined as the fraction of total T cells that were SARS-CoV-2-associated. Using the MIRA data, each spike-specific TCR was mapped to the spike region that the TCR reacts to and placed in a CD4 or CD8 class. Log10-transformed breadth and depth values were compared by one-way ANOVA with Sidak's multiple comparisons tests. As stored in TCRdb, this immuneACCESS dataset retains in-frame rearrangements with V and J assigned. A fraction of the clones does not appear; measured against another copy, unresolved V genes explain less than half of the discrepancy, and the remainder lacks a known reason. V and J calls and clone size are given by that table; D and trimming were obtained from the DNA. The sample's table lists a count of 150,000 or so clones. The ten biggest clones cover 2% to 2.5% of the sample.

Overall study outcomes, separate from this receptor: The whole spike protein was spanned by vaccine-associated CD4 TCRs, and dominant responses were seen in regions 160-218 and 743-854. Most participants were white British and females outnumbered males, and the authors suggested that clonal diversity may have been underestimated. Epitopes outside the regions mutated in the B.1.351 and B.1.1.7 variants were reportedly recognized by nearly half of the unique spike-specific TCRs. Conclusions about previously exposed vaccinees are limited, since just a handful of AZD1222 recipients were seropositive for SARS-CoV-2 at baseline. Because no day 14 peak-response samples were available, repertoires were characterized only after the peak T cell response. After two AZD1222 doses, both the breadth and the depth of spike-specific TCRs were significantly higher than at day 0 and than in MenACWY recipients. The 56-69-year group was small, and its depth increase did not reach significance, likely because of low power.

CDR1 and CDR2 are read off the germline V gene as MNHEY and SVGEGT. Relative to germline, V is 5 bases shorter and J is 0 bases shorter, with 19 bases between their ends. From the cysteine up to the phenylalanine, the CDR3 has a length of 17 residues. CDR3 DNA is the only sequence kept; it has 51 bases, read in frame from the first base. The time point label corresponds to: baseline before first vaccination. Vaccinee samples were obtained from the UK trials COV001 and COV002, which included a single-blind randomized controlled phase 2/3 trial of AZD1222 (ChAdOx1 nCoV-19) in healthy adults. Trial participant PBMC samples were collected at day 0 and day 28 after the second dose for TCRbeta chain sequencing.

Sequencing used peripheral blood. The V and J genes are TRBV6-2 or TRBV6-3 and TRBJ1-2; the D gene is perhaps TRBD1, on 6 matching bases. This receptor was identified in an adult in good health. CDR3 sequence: CASSGQGSASANYGYTF. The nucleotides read TGTGCCAGCAGTGGGCAGGGGTCTGCATCAGCTAACTATGGCTACACCTTC.